These 7 T cell receptor beta chains originate from one sample sequenced in a study of blood T cell repertoires in COVID-19. Sequencing was performed with immunoSEQ multiplex PCR; in TCRdb, only in-frame clones are kept and a portion is missing. Here the sample spans 120,000 to 150,000 clones, about nine tenths being singletons. The sequenced sample was peripheral blood. The receptors derive from a man at least 80 years old with acute or convalescent COVID-19.

The CDR3 DNA follows: TGTGCCAGCAGCCGACAGGGAAGAAGGACTAATGAAAAACTGTTTTTT. Its translation is CASSRQGRRTNEKLFF. V and J are TRBV3-1 (or the pseudogene TRBV3-2) and TRBJ1-4; 7 nucleotides agree with TRBD1. Trimming cost V 4 bases and J 2 bases; bases outside gene matches: 7. The CDR3 consists of 16 residues. Germline values: CDR1 LGHDT, CDR2 YNNKEL (reference sequence).

This chain joins TRBV21-1 and TRBJ2-7; the table's D call TRBD1 went unverified against the DNA. TRBV21-1 is described as a pseudogene. This CDR3 comprises 12 residues. CDR3 loop: CASRQMTYEQYF. In DNA form, the CDR3 reads TGTGCCAGCAGACAGATGACCTACGAGCAGTACTTC.

The V and J genes are TRBV5-6 and TRBJ2-1; TRBD2 aligns across 10 bases. Germline CDR1 SGHDT, CDR2 YYEEEE. CDR3 length equals 13 residues. V lost 3 bases and J lost 7; bases outside the gene matches: 1. CDR3: CASSSTSGNEQFF. DNA of the CDR3: TGTGCCAGCAGCTCGACTAGCGGGAATGAGCAGTTCTTC.

The genes are TRBV24-1 and TRBJ2-1; 16 bases agree with TRBD2. V gave up 5 bases and J gave up 9 bases; unmatched junction bases: 9. The CDR3 covers 17 residues. Germline CDR1 is KGHDR and CDR2 is SFDVKD. The CDR3 coding sequence is TGTGCCACCAGTGGCCTAGGGACTAGCGGGAGGGGAGTTGAGCAGTTCTTC. Amino acid sequence: CATSGLGTSGRGVEQFF.

The V call is TRBV28, the J call TRBJ1-5; a possible D gene is TRBD1 (6 bases). Trimming cost V 1 base and J 7 bases, with 14 bases left between them. Per germline, CDR1 MDHEN and CDR2 SYDVKM. The CDR3 loop spans 15 amino acids. The CDR3 here is CASSLYRAQGQPQHF. DNA of the CDR3: TGTGCCAGCAGTTTATACAGGGCCCAGGGGCAGCCCCAGCATTTT.

This chain connects TRBV3-1 (or the pseudogene TRBV3-2) to TRBJ2-5; D is perhaps TRBD1 (6 bases). CDR1 and CDR2 from the germline V gene are LGHDT and YNNKEL (reference sequence). Trimming took off 4 bases at V and 14 bases at J, with 17 bases between the two ends. This CDR3 has 12 amino acids. CDR3: CASSPSDRNPYF. As DNA, the CDR3 is TGTGCCAGCAGCCCCTCGGACAGAAATCCCTACTTC.

The V call is TRBV6-1, the J call TRBJ1-2, with unresolved D. V was pared by 2 bases and J by 2 bases, with 9 bases between. Germline V CDR1 and CDR2: MNHNS, SASEGT. The CDR3 is 14 residues long. The CDR3 loop is CASSENALNYGYTF. CDR3 DNA: TGTGCCAGCAGTGAAAACGCGTTGAACTATGGCTACACCTTC.